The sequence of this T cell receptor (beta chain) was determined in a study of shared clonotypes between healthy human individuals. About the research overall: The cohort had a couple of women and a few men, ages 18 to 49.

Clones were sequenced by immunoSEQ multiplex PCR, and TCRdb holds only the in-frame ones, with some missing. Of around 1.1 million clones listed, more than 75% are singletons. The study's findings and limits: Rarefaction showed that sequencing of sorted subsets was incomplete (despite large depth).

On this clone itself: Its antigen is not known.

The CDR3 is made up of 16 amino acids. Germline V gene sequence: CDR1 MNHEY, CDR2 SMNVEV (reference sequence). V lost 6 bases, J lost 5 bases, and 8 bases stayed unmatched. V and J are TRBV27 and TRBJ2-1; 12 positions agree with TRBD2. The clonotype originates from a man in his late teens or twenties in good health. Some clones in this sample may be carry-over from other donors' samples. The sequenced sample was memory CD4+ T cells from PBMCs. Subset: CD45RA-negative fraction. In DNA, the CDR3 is TGTGCCAGCAGACCTCTGACTAGCGGGAGACACAATGAGCAGTTCTTC. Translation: CASRPLTSGRHNEQFF.